The 8 T cell receptor beta chains presented below share a single source sample, sequenced in a study of memory CD4+ T cells and cytomegalovirus serostatus (dated 2019 in TCRdb). Libraries were built with the immunoSEQ multiplex PCR assay. TCRdb took this table from immuneACCESS and kept in-frame rearrangements with V and J called. Such tables lack part of the clones; where checked against another copy, unresolved V genes explain under half of the gap, and the rest is unexplained. This sample holds about 42,000 clones; around 78% were observed only once. The ten largest clones take up under 0.7% of the sample. A FACSAria II was used to sort memory CD4+ T cells, defined as single viable CD3+CD4+CD8-CD45RO+ cells. Sequencing used memory CD4+ T cells from blood. All receptors derive from an adult in good health and CMV-seronegative.

V is TRBV7-8 and J is TRBJ1-4, with unresolved D. The germline CDR1 and CDR2 sequences are SGHVS and FQNEAQ. V dropped 5 bases and J dropped 4 bases, with 17 bases sitting between them. The CDR3 sequence is 16 residues long. The CDR3 is CASSPVQVEFNEKLFF. For the CDR3, the DNA is TGTGCCAGCAGCCCGGTCCAAGTGGAATTTAATGAAAAACTGTTTTTT.

This clone was recorded only once. The chain uses TRBV5-8 and TRBJ2-1; 8 positions match TRBD1. CDR3 length equals 18 residues. V lost 4 bases and J lost 1; bases outside the gene matches: 13. Per germline, CDR1 SGHTS and CDR2 YDEGEE. The CDR3 sequence: CASSPGTGRENSYNEQFF. CDR3 nucleotides: TGTGCCAGCAGCCCGGGGACAGGACGGGAAAATTCCTACAATGAGCAGTTCTTC.

J is TRBJ1-1 and V is TRBV5-1; D gene ambiguous. The CDR3 loop spans 13 amino acids. Trimming stripped 5 bases from V and 1 base from J, with 9 bases between. CDR1 SGHRS and CDR2 YFSETQ come from the germline V gene. CDR3 nucleotides: TGCGCCAGCAGGGGCTTGAGGAACACTGAAGCTTTCTTT. Encoded protein: CASRGLRNTEAFF.

The rearrangement links TRBV7-9 to TRBJ1-6, with TRBD1 as a possible D gene (5 bases). This CDR3 has 15 residues. V shed 3 bases and J shed 9 bases, with 15 bases lying between them. Germline V gene data show CDR1 as SEHNR and CDR2 as FQNEAQ (reference sequence). In nucleotides, the CDR3 is TGTGCCAGCAGCTTGGGTGGAGGGGTGAGTTCACCCCTCCACTTT. Amino acids: CASSLGGGVSSPLHF.

Points on this clone: A read error may account for a junction end that differs from germline. This chain uses TRBV28 with TRBJ1-2, with a possible D match to TRBD1 (6 bases). This CDR3 is 13 amino acids long. Germline loops: CDR1 MDHEN, CDR2 SYDVKM. CDR3 residues: CASNLDLDRRYTF. The CDR3 bases are TGTGCCAGCAATTTAGACCTCGACAGGCGCTACACCTTC.

The CDR3 DNA reads TGTGCCAGCAGCCAAGGGGGACAGCTGGATAACTATGGCTACACCTTC. As protein: CASSQGGQLDNYGYTF. The rearrangement links TRBV4-2 to TRBJ1-2, with TRBD1 matching 7 bases. This CDR3 is 16 amino acids long. Germline loops: CDR1 LGHNA, CDR2 YNFKEQ. J gave up 1 base and V 1 base, and 6 bases lay outside the gene matches.

The gene calls are TRBV30 and TRBJ1-3, with no clear D. V gave up 3 bases and J gave up 4 bases, with 16 bases separating them. The CDR3 contains 15 residues. Germline CDR1 GTSNPN, CDR2 SVGIG (reference sequence). This CDR3 reads CAWRGRVIGGNTIYF. CDR3 DNA sequence: TGTGCCTGGAGAGGCCGGGTCATAGGGGGAAACACCATATATTTT.

By share, this clone ranks as medium-sized. The V call is TRBV19, the J call TRBJ1-6; TRBD1 matches 8 bases. CDR3 length: 14 amino acids. V was pared by 9 bases and J by 6 bases, with 7 bases of the junction left unmatched. Germline lookup yields CDR1 LNHDA and CDR2 SQIVND (reference sequence). The CDR3 nucleotides are TGTGCCAGGCTGCCCGGGACAGGTAATTCACCCCTCCACTTT. This translates into CARLPGTGNSPLHF.